This T cell receptor beta chain is drawn from a study of shared clonotypes between healthy human individuals. There were only Caucasian adults among the donors, and all lived in Nashville, Tennessee. Assay: immunoSEQ multiplex PCR; the TCRdb copy retains only in-frame clones and omits some. The sample lists 2 million to 2.5 million clones; roughly 93% were seen once. In germline, CDR1 is MGHRA, CDR2 YSYEKL. The CDR3 contains 13 residues. Trimming shortened V by 2 bases and J by 2 bases, and 6 bases separated the two germline ends. The chain combines TRBV4-1 with TRBJ2-5; D is tentatively TRBD1 or TRBD2 (5 bases each). Sequencing used naive CD4+ T cells from PBMCs. As for subset: CD45RA+ positively selected. The receptor was derived from a man between 18 and 35 years old in good health. Some clones in this sample may be carry-over from other donors' samples. The CDR3 spells CASSQWGQETQYF. The CDR3 DNA reads as TGCGCCAGCAGCCAATGGGGGCAAGAGACCCAGTACTTC.